The next 25 T cell receptor beta chains were all read from a single sample in a study of blood T cell repertoires in COVID-19. Assay: immunoSEQ multiplex PCR; the TCRdb copy retains only in-frame clones and omits some. This table has about 160,000 clones, over 75% appearing once. The sample comprised PBMCs or T cells enriched from blood (not recorded which). The receptors shown here come from a woman in her forties or fifties who had recovered from COVID-19.

The chain couples TRBV30 to TRBJ2-4; tentatively, D is TRBD1 or TRBD2 (5 bases each). V was pared by 7 bases and J by 8 bases, with 15 bases between. Germline values: CDR1 GTSNPN, CDR2 SVGIG (reference sequence). The CDR3 totals 12 residues. The DNA of the CDR3 is TGTGCCTTGGGACCGTCCGAGGACATTCAGTACTTC. Its protein product is CALGPSEDIQYF.

V and J are TRBV7-2 and TRBJ2-1; D might be TRBD1 (5 bases). The CDR3 loop spans 14 amino acids. The germline V gene has CDR1 SGHTA and CDR2 FQGNSA. V was trimmed by 3 bases and J by 6 bases, leaving 12 bases between them. The CDR3 DNA follows: TGTGCCAGCAGCTTGTGGACAAGAAGCAATGAGCAGTTCTTC. Translated: CASSLWTRSNEQFF.

The chain's CDR3 is CASSVSSPTGELFF. CDR3 coding DNA: TGCGCCAGCAGTGTCTCCAGTCCCACCGGGGAGCTGTTTTTT. The V gene is TRBV10-1, the J gene TRBJ2-2; D is unresolved. The length of the CDR3 is 14 residues. V lost 4 bases, J lost 4 bases, and 10 bases lay in between. From germline, CDR1 is WNHNN and CDR2 SYGVQD (reference sequence).

This chain joins TRBV7-2 and TRBJ1-1; D might be TRBD1 (6 bases). CDR1 is SGHTA, CDR2 FQGNSA, per germline. Trimming shortened V by 5 bases and J by 5 bases, and 15 bases separated the two germline ends. There are 14 residues in the CDR3. The CDR3 protein is CASSNRKGGTEAFF. In nucleotides, the CDR3 is TGTGCCAGCAGCAATAGGAAGGGGGGGACTGAAGCTTTCTTT.

The chain joins TRBV5-1 to TRBJ2-5, with TRBD1 matching over 8 bases. Germline V gives CDR1 SGHRS, CDR2 YFSETQ. This CDR3 has 15 residues. V lost 0 bases, J lost 3 bases, and 4 bases stayed unmatched. In nucleotides, the CDR3 is TGCGCCAGCAGCTTGGAGGTGACAGGGGAAGAGACCCAGTACTTC. Residues: CASSLEVTGEETQYF.

The chain carries TRBV5-1 and TRBJ2-1, with 7 bases matching TRBD1. Germline V gives CDR1 SGHRS, CDR2 YFSETQ. Trimming took 3 bases from V and 10 from J; bases not matched to a gene: 7. The CDR3 covers 13 residues. Here the CDR3 reads CASSSGQSGEQFF. CDR3 nucleotides: TGCGCCAGCAGCTCGGGACAGTCTGGCGAGCAGTTCTTC.

The rearrangement joins TRBV6-5 to TRBJ2-2; possibly TRBD1 for D (5 bases). This CDR3 has 14 residues. V lost 6 bases, J lost 6 bases, and 14 bases lay in between. The V gene's germline CDR1 is MNHEY and CDR2 SVGAGI. This CDR3 is CASSDSLSPGELFF. CDR3 DNA sequence: TGTGCCAGCAGCGACAGTCTATCCCCCGGGGAGCTGTTTTTT.

This clone occurred a few times. This chain joins TRBV7-2 and TRBJ1-2, with D perhaps matching TRBD1 (5 bases). The germline V and J ends were trimmed by 5 bases and 4 bases, with 17 bases remaining between them. The CDR3 is 15 amino acids. CDR1 SGHTA and CDR2 FQGNSA come from the germline V gene. The CDR3 region has the DNA TGTGCCAGCAGCCCGATGGTGGGGCAGGGCTATGGCTACACCTTC. Translated: CASSPMVGQGYGYTF. The full variable domain, with the rest looked up from reference TRBV7-2 and TRBJ1-2, is GAGVSQSPSNKVTEKGKDVELRCDPISGHTALYWYRQSLGQGLEFLIYFQGNSAPDKSGLPSDRFSAERTGGSVSTLTIQRTQQEDSAVYLCASSPMVGQGYGYTFGSGTRLTVV.

The chain combines TRBV11-2 with TRBJ2-5; 7 bases are a match to TRBD2. The germline V gene has CDR1 SGHAT and CDR2 FQNNGV. The CDR3 has 15 residues. V lost 5 bases, J lost 5 bases, and 11 bases stayed unmatched. The CDR3 DNA reads TGTGCCAGCAGCCCAGAGCGGGAACTAGGGGAGACCCAGTACTTC. It yields the protein CASSPERELGETQYF.

CDR3 nucleotides: TGTGCCAGCAGCTTAGGGGCCGAGACTAGCGCGGAGCAGTTCTTC. It specifies CASSLGAETSAEQFF. V is TRBV7-9 and J is TRBJ2-1; 8 bases are a match to TRBD2. The V gene end was trimmed by 1 base and the J gene end by 10 bases; junction bases not matched to a gene: 9. Germline loops: CDR1 SEHNR, CDR2 FQNEAQ (reference sequence). This CDR3 spans 15 amino acids.

This chain uses TRBV6-5 with TRBJ2-7; TRBD1 aligns across 10 bases. The trim removed 0 bases at V and 6 bases at J, leaving 5 bases unmatched. Germline CDR1 and CDR2: MNHEY and SVGAGI. This CDR3 is 15 amino acids long. The CDR3: CASSYSRDRGSEQYF. CDR3 nucleotide sequence: TGTGCCAGCAGTTACTCCCGGGACAGGGGTTCCGAGCAGTACTTC.

The chain joins TRBV6-4 to TRBJ2-2; 12 bases are a match to TRBD2. The germline gives CDR1 MRHNA, CDR2 SNTAGT. V gave up 6 bases and J gave up 8 bases; unmatched junction bases: 10. The CDR3 covers 16 residues. The CDR3 DNA follows: TGTGCCAGCAGCCCCGGACTAGCGGGACGTCCGGGGGAGCTGTTTTTT. Translating it yields CASSPGLAGRPGELFF.

The rearrangement joins TRBV19 to TRBJ1-5; the match to TRBD1 covers 7 bases. Per the germline V gene, CDR1 is LNHDA and CDR2 is SQIVND (reference sequence). V lost 5 bases, J lost 7 bases, and 2 bases stayed unmatched. This CDR3 is built from 12 residues. The CDR3 protein is CASSYRGQPQHF. DNA for the CDR3: TGTGCCAGTAGTTACAGGGGCCAGCCCCAGCATTTT.

This clone was observed once. The chain carries TRBV11-3 and TRBJ2-7; 8 nucleotides line up with TRBD2. There are 15 residues in the CDR3. Germline V CDR1 and CDR2: SGHNT, YENEEA. Trimming cost V 5 bases and J 3 bases; bases outside gene matches: 9. CDR3 amino acids: CASSQRSGSSYEQYF. CDR3 nucleotide sequence: TGTGCCAGCAGCCAACGCAGCGGGAGTAGCTACGAGCAGTACTTC.

The chain uses TRBV15 and TRBJ2-5; tentative D call: TRBD1 (5 bases). This CDR3 region has 15 residues. Trimming stripped 0 bases from V and 4 bases from J, with 12 bases between. Germline V CDR1 and CDR2: LNHNV, YYDKDF (reference sequence). This CDR3 is CATSRDDREGETQYF. CDR3 nucleotide sequence: TGTGCCACCAGCAGAGACGACAGAGAAGGAGAGACCCAGTACTTC.

V is TRBV6-5 and J is TRBJ1-5, with 7 bases matching TRBD1. The CDR3 is 12 amino acids. V was pared by 5 bases and J by 6 bases, with 1 base of the junction left unmatched. Germline lookup yields CDR1 MNHEY and CDR2 SVGAGI. This CDR3 reads CASSQGGQPQHF. The CDR3 coding sequence is TGTGCCAGCAGTCAGGGGGGTCAGCCCCAGCATTTT.

The chain has TRBV6-5 and TRBJ1-2; possibly TRBD1 for D (5 bases). V dropped 6 bases and J dropped 1 base, with 6 bases sitting between them. CDR1 is MNHEY and CDR2 is SVGAGI in the germline V gene. CDR3 length: 12 residues. CDR3 bases: TGTGCCAGCAGCGACAGTAACTATGGCTACACCTTC. The encoded protein is CASSDSNYGYTF.

The rearrangement joins TRBV7-2 to TRBJ2-7, with a possible D match to TRBD1 (6 bases). Per the germline V gene, CDR1 is SGHTA and CDR2 is FQGNSA. The CDR3 extends over 13 amino acids. The germline V and J ends were trimmed by 5 bases and 1 base, with 9 bases remaining between them. The CDR3, as DNA: TGTGCCAGCAGCCACAGGGTTTCCTACGAGCAGTACTTC. Its translation is CASSHRVSYEQYF.

The chain employs TRBV14 and TRBJ1-2, with 8 nucleotides matching TRBD1. Germline CDR1 and CDR2: SGHDN and FVKESK. This CDR3 contains 15 residues. The junction had 10 bases not matched to a gene; V was cut back by 4 bases and J by 6 bases. The CDR3 DNA follows: TGTGCCAGCAGCCCCCTGGACAGGGTTACCGATGGCTACACCTTC. Protein sequence: CASSPLDRVTDGYTF.

This clone was observed once. The V call is TRBV2, the J call TRBJ1-1, with a tentative D call TRBD1 (6 bases). The germline V and J ends were trimmed by 11 bases and 3 bases, with 16 bases remaining between them. CDR1 SNHLY and CDR2 FYNNEI come from the germline V gene. The CDR3 extends over 13 amino acids. CDR3: CAGQRTVDTEAFF. The CDR3 nucleotides read TGTGCCGGGCAGCGGACAGTTGACACTGAAGCTTTCTTT.

The rearrangement uses TRBV28 and TRBJ2-7; 8 nucleotides align to TRBD2. Germline-derived CDR1 and CDR2 are MDHEN and SYDVKM. The CDR3 length is 16 residues. J lost 0 bases, V lost 5 bases, and 9 bases had no gene match. The CDR3 loop is CASSARLAGPSYEQYF. Written as DNA, the CDR3 is TGTGCCAGCAGTGCCCGGCTAGCGGGTCCCTCCTACGAGCAGTACTTC.

The genes are TRBV11-3 and TRBJ1-2; a possible D gene is TRBD1 (5 bases). V shed 4 bases and J shed 5 bases, with 8 bases lying between them. The length of the CDR3 is 12 residues. CDR1 SGHNT and CDR2 YENEEA come from the germline V gene. DNA for the CDR3: TGTGCCAGCAGCTCCGGGACTTATGGCTACACCTTC. It translates to CASSSGTYGYTF.

CDR3 sequence (DNA): TGTGCCAGCGGTAGGGGGGGCGGGCAGCCCCAGCATTTT. Translation gives CASGRGGGQPQHF. The gene calls are TRBV6-5 and TRBJ1-5; tentatively, D is TRBD1 (6 bases). The CDR3 totals 13 residues. The germline V and J ends were trimmed by 8 bases and 7 bases, with 15 bases remaining between them. CDR1 MNHEY and CDR2 SVGAGI come from the germline V gene.

The chain employs TRBV20-1 and TRBJ1-1, with 9 bases lining up with TRBD1. Trimming at V came to 3 bases and at J to 2 bases, leaving 7 bases not matched to a gene. CDR3 length: 15 amino acids. The germline gives CDR1 DFQATT, CDR2 SNEGSKA (reference sequence). CDR3 amino acids: CSASFPGQGNTEAFF. The DNA for the CDR3 is TGCAGTGCTAGTTTTCCGGGACAGGGAAACACTGAAGCTTTCTTT.

J is TRBJ2-2 and V is TRBV28; D not resolved. This CDR3 is built from 18 residues. From germline, CDR1 is MDHEN and CDR2 SYDVKM. Trimming cost V 2 bases and J 0 bases, with 16 bases left between them. The CDR3 here is CASSLGTSWLANTGELFF. The CDR3 bases are TGTGCCAGCAGTTTAGGTACTTCCTGGCTAGCGAACACCGGGGAGCTGTTTTTT.